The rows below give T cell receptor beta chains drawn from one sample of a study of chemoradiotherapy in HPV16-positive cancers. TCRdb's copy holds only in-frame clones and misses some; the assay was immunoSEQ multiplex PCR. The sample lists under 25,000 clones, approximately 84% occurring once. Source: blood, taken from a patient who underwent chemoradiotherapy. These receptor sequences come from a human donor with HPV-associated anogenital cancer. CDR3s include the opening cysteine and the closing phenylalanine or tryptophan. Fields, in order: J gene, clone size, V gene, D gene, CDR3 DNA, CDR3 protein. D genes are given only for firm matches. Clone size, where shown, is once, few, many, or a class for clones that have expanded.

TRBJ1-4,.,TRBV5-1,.,TGCGCCAGCAGCTCGTCAGGGGTTAGTGAAAAACTGTTTTTT,CASSSSGVSEKLFF
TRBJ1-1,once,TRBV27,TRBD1,TGTGCCAGCAGTTCTGGACAGGAGGGGTACACTGAAGCTTTCTTT,CASSSGQEGYTEAFF
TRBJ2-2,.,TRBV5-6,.,TGTGCCAGCAGCCTCGTGGGACTTATGAACACCGGGGAGCTGTTTTTT,CASSLVGLMNTGELFF
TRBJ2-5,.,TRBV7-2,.,TGTGCCAGCAGCTTCAATACAGAGACCCAGTACTTC,CASSFNTETQYF
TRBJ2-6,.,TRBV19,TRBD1,TGTGCCAGTAGTATAACAGGGGGCTCTGGGGCCAACGTCCTGACTTTC,CASSITGGSGANVLTF
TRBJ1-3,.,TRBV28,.,TGTGCCAGCGCGGTTCAGAGACGCTCTGGAAACACCATATATTTT,CASAVQRRSGNTIYF
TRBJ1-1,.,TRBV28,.,TGTGCCAGCAGTTTAGGTGGGGAGGCTTTCTTT,CASSLGGEAFF
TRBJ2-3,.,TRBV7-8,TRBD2,TGTGCCAGCAGATATAGCGGGGGGGCAGCAGATACGCAGTATTTT,CASRYSGGAADTQYF
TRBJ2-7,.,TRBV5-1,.,TGCGCCAGCAGCGCCGGGGGATCCTACGAGCAGTACTTC,CASSAGGSYEQYF
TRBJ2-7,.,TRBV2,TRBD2,TGTGCCAGCAGAGACGGGGGGGTAAAGCAGTACTTC,CASRDGGVKQYF
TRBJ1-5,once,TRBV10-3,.,TGTGCCATCAGTGGAGAGACCCCTAGTCAGCCCCAGCATTTT,CAISGETPSQPQHF
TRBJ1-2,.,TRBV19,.,TGTGCCAGTAGTATAGGGCCGTCCTATGGCTACACCTTC,CASSIGPSYGYTF
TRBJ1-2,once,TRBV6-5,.,TGTGCCAGCAAGATATCGATGGGGCCCGGCTACACCTTC,CASKISMGPGYTF
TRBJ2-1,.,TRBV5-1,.,TGCGCCAGCAGTGTCTTGCCTAGTATCAATGAGCAGTTCTTC,CASSVLPSINEQFF
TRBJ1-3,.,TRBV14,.,TGTGCCAGCAGCCAGCTTGGCGGAGGGAACCCCCGTGGAAACACCATATATTTT,CASSQLGGGNPRGNTIYF
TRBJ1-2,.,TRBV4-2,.,TGTGCCAGCAGCCAAGAGTGGCGGGACCACACCTTC,CASSQEWRDHTF
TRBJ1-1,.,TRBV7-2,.,TGTGCCAGCAGCTTCTCTGGGTCGCCCTCGGGCCCTGAAGCTTTCTTT,CASSFSGSPSGPEAFF
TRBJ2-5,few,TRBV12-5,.,TGTGCTAGTGGTTTGGGACAGAGCATAGGGGAGACCCAGTACTTC,CASGLGQSIGETQYF
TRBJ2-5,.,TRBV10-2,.,TGCGCCAGCAGACAGGGTCGGGACTGGGAGACCCAGTACTTC,CASRQGRDWETQYF
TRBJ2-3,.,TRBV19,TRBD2,TGTGCCAGCGCTAGCGGGTTGTCAGATACGCAGTATTTT,CASASGLSDTQYF
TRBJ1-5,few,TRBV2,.,TGTGCCAGCAGGATGGGGTCGGAGCCCCAGCATTTT,CASRMGSEPQHF
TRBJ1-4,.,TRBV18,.,TGTGCCAGCTCATCGGTGATACAGGGCCGTGTTAATGAAAAACTGTTTTTT,CASSSVIQGRVNEKLFF
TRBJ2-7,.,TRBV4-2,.,TGTGCCAGCAGCCACATTGGGTACTACGAGCAGTACTTC,CASSHIGYYEQYF
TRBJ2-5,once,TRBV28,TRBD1,TGTGCCAGCGGAGATGGACAGGGGGCGTGGAAGACCCAGTACTTC,CASGDGQGAWKTQYF
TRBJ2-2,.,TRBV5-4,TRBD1,TGTGCCAGCAGCTTGTACAGGGGTGCCCAGGGGACCGGGGAGCTGTTTTTT,CASSLYRGAQGTGELFF
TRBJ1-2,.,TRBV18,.,TGTGCCAGCTCACCTAGGACGGACTATGAGGGCTACACCTTC,CASSPRTDYEGYTF
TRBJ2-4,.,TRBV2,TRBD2,TGTGCCAGCACCGGACTAGCGGTCCAAAAAAACATTCAGTACTTC,CASTGLAVQKNIQYF